The TCR beta chain described here comes from a study of identical twins. This clonotype was detected many times. Its target is not known. Findings and limits, study-wide: Within beta out-of-frame sequences, the excess sharing observed between twins was weaker. Cord blood beta clonotypes present at high abundance carried fewer insertions; no such pattern appeared in memory repertoires. The study drew conclusions from cross-sectional statistical analysis, not from following the same donors.

The J segment lost 6 bases and the V segment lost 2 bases, leaving 6 bases of the junction unmatched. This CDR3 comprises 16 residues. Germline V CDR1 and CDR2: LGHNA, YNFKEQ. One entry per CDR3 protein, called by TCRdb with MiXCR from the 5' RACE reads. The data contain about 240,000 distinct CDR3 sequences, over 9.5% of them singletons. The sample was also linked to a second study, of yellow fever vaccine responses in identical twins. That study adds: Vaccine T cell responses of twins reportedly seemed partly convergent and partly personalized.

The rearrangement uses TRBV4-2 and TRBJ1-4; the match to TRBD1 covers 10 bases. What was sequenced was memory (CD45RO+) T cells sorted from blood. This sequence originates from a woman between 18 and 29 years old in good health. The CDR3: CASSQLTGTGDEKLFF. CDR3 bases: TGTGCCAGCAGCCAACTTACCGGGACAGGGGATGAAAAACTGTTTTTT.